The entry below describes one T cell receptor (beta chain). Its specificity is not known. The table came from immunoSEQ multiplex PCR; TCRdb's copy has only in-frame clones and leaves some out. The sample contains roughly 200,000 clones, roughly 91% of which appear only once. The CDR3 runs to 14 residues. This entry is derived from a study of T cell responses to AZD1222 COVID-19 vaccine. Study-wide findings and caveats: White British donors predominated, females outnumbered males, and clonal diversity was possibly underestimated. Nearly half of spike-specific TCRs reportedly target variant regions that are unmutated in the B.1.351 and B.1.1.7 variants. At 160-218 and 743-854, vaccine-associated CD4 TCRs were dominant, and they spanned spike. Elevations in Spike-specific TCR breadth and depth followed administration of two AZD1222 doses.

This sequence joins TRBV21-1 and TRBJ1-2. TRBV21-1 is classified as a pseudogene. Here the sequenced sample was peripheral blood, taken on day 0 of MenACWY control vaccination. This receptor was identified in an adult in good health. CDR3 loop: CASSKRRFHYGYTF. As DNA, the CDR3 is TGTGCCAGCAGCAAACGGCGGTTTCACTATGGCTACACCTTC.